What follows are 13 T cell receptor beta chains derived from one specimen sequenced in a study of human T cells and chemical hapten exposure. MiXCR was run by TCRdb on the 5' RACE reads, yielding one entry per CDR3 protein. The sample consists of around 82,000 distinct CDR3 sequences, roughly 7.7% of them appearing once. Total RNA came from unfractionated whole blood. The receptors were sampled from a male donor in good health.

The CDR3 nucleotides read TGTGCCAGCAGTACAGGGAATTCACCCCTCCACTTT. This sequence encodes CASSTGNSPLHF. J is TRBJ1-6 and V is TRBV27; possible D gene TRBD1, 6 bases. The V and J ends lost 5 bases and 7 bases respectively, with 6 bases between them. The germline V gene encodes CDR1 MNHEY and CDR2 SMNVEV (reference sequence). The CDR3 length is 12 residues.

This clonotype has ten or more counts. This chain links TRBV9 with TRBJ2-5, with TRBD2 matching over 7 bases. The CDR3 extends over 14 amino acids. V lost 2 bases, J lost 1 base, and 2 bases stayed unmatched. Germline V lookup: CDR1 SGDLS, CDR2 YYNGEE. This CDR3 is CASSVAGVQETQYF. The CDR3 coding sequence is TGTGCCAGCAGCGTGGCGGGGGTCCAAGAGACCCAGTACTTC.

In the case of this clonotype: A read error may explain this, as a much larger clone is one base away. The V and J genes are TRBV27 and TRBJ1-1; no firm D call. This CDR3 region has 14 residues. Trimming stripped 1 base from V and 7 bases from J, with 13 bases between. Germline V gene data show CDR1 as MNHEY and CDR2 as SMNVEV (reference sequence). CDR3 in amino acids: CASSLYGDFIEAFF. The CDR3 DNA follows: TGTGCCAGCAGTTTATACGGCGACTTCATTGAAGCTTTCTTT.

This chain links TRBV18 with TRBJ2-1; the D is unclear. This CDR3 has 17 amino acids. V was shortened by 2 bases and J by 5 bases, with 19 bases between the two germline ends. Germline values: CDR1 KGHSH, CDR2 LQKENI. The CDR3 spells CASSPSGETTLDNEQFF. The CDR3 DNA reads TGTGCCAGCTCACCAAGTGGCGAGACCACCCTCGACAATGAGCAGTTCTTC.

Regarding this clonotype: It may be a read error: a sequence one base away is much more abundant. V is TRBV5-5 and J is TRBJ2-5; 9 nucleotides align to TRBD2. The germline CDR1 and CDR2 sequences are SGHKS and YYEKEE (reference sequence). The CDR3 is 18 amino acids. The CDR3 loop reads CACSQLAGEERLGETQYF. The DNA for the CDR3 is TGTGCCTGCAGCCAACTAGCGGGCGAAGAGAGGTTGGGAGAGACCCAGTACTTC.

Only a few counts were recorded for this clonotype. V and J are TRBV11-1 and TRBJ2-5; 8 bases are a match to TRBD1. This CDR3 has 14 residues. Trimming at V came to 5 bases and at J to 1 base, leaving 3 bases not matched to a gene. Germline V CDR1 and CDR2: SGHAT, FQDESV (reference sequence). The CDR3 loop is CASSPGQAQETQYF. The CDR3 coding sequence is TGTGCCAGCAGCCCGGGACAGGCCCAAGAGACCCAGTACTTC.

This clonotype has ten or more counts. The V gene is TRBV5-5, the J gene TRBJ2-3, with D maybe TRBD2 (6 bases). The V gene lost 4 bases and the J gene lost 4 bases, with 22 bases spanning the gap. This CDR3 region has 17 residues. Germline V gene data show CDR1 as SGHKS and CDR2 as YYEKEE (reference sequence). CDR3 protein: CASSLEGAAFRADTQYF. The CDR3 nucleotides read TGTGCCAGCAGCCTGGAGGGAGCGGCCTTCAGAGCAGATACGCAGTATTTT.

Ten or more counts support this clonotype. The V and J genes are TRBV6-5 and TRBJ1-6; D gene unclear. CDR3 length: 13 residues. Germline V CDR1 and CDR2: MNHEY, SVGAGI. Trimming removed 9 bases from V and 9 bases from J, with 15 bases in between. The CDR3 nucleotides are TGTGCCAGTCCCTTCGTCAGTGTTTCACCCCTCCACTTT. Translation gives CASPFVSVSPLHF.

The table lists this clonotype with many counts. This sequence joins TRBV6-2 or TRBV6-3 and TRBJ2-1, with no clear D. There are 13 residues in the CDR3. V shed 2 bases and J shed 6 bases, with 8 bases lying between them. CDR1 MNHEY and CDR2 SVGEGT come from the germline V gene. The CDR3: CASSYTASNEQFF. CDR3 nucleotides: TGTGCCAGCAGTTACACCGCGAGCAATGAGCAGTTCTTC.

This clonotype came up many times. The rearrangement joins TRBV29-1 to TRBJ2-1, with TRBD2 as a possible D gene (5 bases). This CDR3 is built from 16 residues. V lost 0 bases, J lost 12 bases, and 24 bases lay in between. In germline, CDR1 is SQVTM, CDR2 ANQGSEA. The CDR3 DNA sequence: TGCAGCGTTGAAGATTTCCTCTCGCGGGCCGGAGTCGGGCAGTTCTTC. Translating gives CSVEDFLSRAGVGQFF.

This chain connects TRBV15 to TRBJ1-1; tentatively, D is TRBD1 (5 bases). CDR1 LNHNV and CDR2 YYDKDF come from the germline V gene (reference sequence). The V end lost 3 bases, the J end lost 3 bases, and 11 bases lay between the germline ends. The CDR3 loop spans 14 amino acids. Here the CDR3 reads CATSRGEGDTEAFF. CDR3 sequence (DNA): TGTGCCACCAGCAGGGGCGAAGGGGACACTGAAGCTTTCTTT. The variable domain in full, completed from reference TRBV15 and TRBJ1-1, reads DAMVIQNPRYQVTQFGKPVTLSCSQTLNHNVMYWYQQKSSQAPKLLFHYYDKDFNNEADTPDNFQSRRPNTSFCFLDIRSPGLGDTAMYLCATSRGEGDTEAFFGQGTRLTVV.

This clonotype was found a few times. The chain uses TRBV2 and TRBJ1-6, with D possibly TRBD1 on 6 matching bases. The CDR3 totals 16 residues. Germline lookup yields CDR1 SNHLY and CDR2 FYNNEI. V dropped 5 bases and J dropped 8 bases, with 19 bases sitting between them. The CDR3 bases are TGTGCCAGCAGTCTCGACCGGCAGGGGATGGATTCACCCCTCCACTTT. As protein: CASSLDRQGMDSPLHF.

The chain combines TRBV7-2 with TRBJ1-1; D is uncertain. Germline V gene data show CDR1 as SGHTA and CDR2 as FQGNSA. The ends were cut back, 1 base at V and 3 bases at J, with 12 bases in the middle. The CDR3 sequence is 15 residues long. The CDR3 DNA reads as TGTGCCAGCAGCTTAGTTCCCACAAAGCACACTGAAGCTTTCTTT. This sequence encodes CASSLVPTKHTEAFF.